Reported below is one T cell receptor (beta chain). What antigen it recognizes has not been identified. Base qualities are not provided; no much larger clone lies one nucleotide away. From V the trimming removes 6 bases and from J it removes 10 bases, while the gene matches leave 13 bases of the junction unaccounted for. Including the terminal cysteine and phenylalanine, the CDR3 comprises 14 residues. Just the 42-base CDR3 DNA is kept, in frame starting at base 1. The germline V gene provides CDR1 MNHEY and CDR2 SVGAGI. In Seattle, one collaborating source enrolled patients while the infection was active and tracked those patients longitudinally over the course of disease. The collaborating institutions used their own protocols to collect whole blood in K2EDTA tubes. For TCRbeta analysis, collaborators shipped samples in one of three forms: frozen whole blood, isolated PBMCs, or DNA extracted from either of those sample types.

The source of the sample is a study of blood T cell repertoires in COVID-19 (dated by TCRdb to 2020 to 2022). At the level of the whole study: Collaborator samples came from the United States, Italy and Spain and covered acute and convalescent phases of COVID-19. The material from the prospective study consisted of cDNA or gDNA derived from T cells, B-cell-depleted T cells, or PBMCs. The dataset comprised deeply sampled blood TCRbeta repertoires from subjects exposed to, actively infected with, or recovered from COVID-19. The repertoires were released in a freely available public database intended as a resource for research on the immune response to SARS-CoV-2. The samples were drawn from the first 160 participants of the ongoing ImmuneRACE study and from some 1,300 subjects provided by 6 global collaborators. A de-identified subject ID, COVID-19 status, age in years and sex were almost always included in the sample metadata. Where available, HLA class I and class II types were obtained from metadata supplied by the sample provider rather than from assay-based typing. Broad study findings and their caveats: Clinical and demographic metadata were provided uncurated, with the amount varying by source and participant.

The immunoSEQ Assay, a bias-controlled multiplex PCR, was used to amplify TCRbeta CDR3 regions from genomic DNA. The authors processed their data as follows. The number of nucleated cells in each sample was estimated from the amplification of reference gene primers within the assay. To quantify the absolute abundance of each unique TCRbeta CDR3 rearrangement, sequence reads were collapsed and filtered. For each sample, productive Simpson clonality was calculated as the square root of Simpson's diversity index over productive rearrangements. TCRdb re-hosts the immuneACCESS table, in-frame sequences only. Its copies lack some clones; in the studies checked, an unresolved V gene accounts for under half of them, and the cause for the rest is not known. The V and J calls and clone size were taken over from that table, and D and trimming were inferred from the DNA. The sample yields around 460,000 clones; roughly 89% were counted once. The top ten hold roughly 0.78% of the sample.

Sequenced input: peripheral blood. The chain is encoded by TRBV6-5 joined to TRBJ2-5; TRBD1 lines up with 8 middle nucleotides. The TCR sequence derives from a man aged 18 to 29 with COVID-19, enrolled during active disease. The CDR3 region: CASSQTGTGLDQYF. The nucleotides are TGTGCCAGCAGCCAAACCGGGACAGGCCTCGACCAGTACTTC.